This T cell receptor beta chain was obtained from a study of T cells of healthy individuals. V was shortened by 5 bases and J by 7 bases, with 15 bases between the two germline ends. The CDR3 has 15 amino acids. In the case of this clonotype: This may stem from a read error, because a much larger clone lies one nucleotide away.

TCRdb re-called the 5' RACE reads with MiXCR, one entry per CDR3 protein. There are some 100,000 distinct CDR3 sequences in the sample; 17% occur only once, and under 7.5% lies in the top ten. This chain links TRBV12-3 or TRBV12-4 with TRBJ1-6, with D perhaps matching TRBD1 (5 bases). The sequence was collected from a human donor in good health. The CDR3 region has the DNA TGTGCCAGCAGTCTCCGGGACGGGGAGAATTCACCCCTCCACTTT. Encoded protein: CASSLRDGENSPLHF.